The present T cell receptor beta chain was sequenced within a study of T cell responses to AZD1222 COVID-19 vaccine. Here immunoSEQ multiplex PCR was the method, and the copy in TCRdb shows in-frame clones only, minus some. The sample holds approximately 94,000 clones, 80% to 95% seen once. The trim removed 2 bases at V and 8 bases at J, leaving 7 bases unmatched. This CDR3 is built from 15 residues. Per germline, CDR1 MNHEY and CDR2 SVGAGI. This clone was found once. This rearrangement joins TRBV6-5 to TRBJ1-4, with 8 bases identical to TRBD1. The sample here was peripheral blood, taken on day 0 of AZD1222 vaccination. This clonotype was obtained from an adult in good health. The CDR3 sequence: CASSYPQGAEEKLFF. As DNA, the CDR3 is TGTGCCAGCAGTTACCCTCAGGGGGCGGAGGAAAAACTGTTTTTT.